The rows below give T cell receptor beta chains drawn from one sample of a study of blood T cell repertoires in COVID-19. The method was immunoSEQ multiplex PCR; TCRdb's version includes in-frame clones alone and lacks a portion of them. The repertoire holds approximately 200,000 clones, with around 85% as singletons. Sequencing was performed on peripheral blood. Receptors were obtained from a woman aged 45 to 65 with acute or convalescent COVID-19. Each CDR3 is given with its conserved first and last residue. D genes are given only for firm matches. For some rows the clone size is stated as once, few or many, or as a class when expanded; others skip it.

size	D	J	V	DNA	CDR3
.	.	TRBJ2-5	TRBV29-1	TGCAGCGTTTCACTAGGGGGGGGACGGTTGCAAGAGACCCAGTACTTC	CSVSLGGGRLQETQYF
.	TRBD1	TRBJ2-7	TRBV5-1	TGCGCCAGCAGCCAGGGACAGGGCGCCTCCTACGAGCAGTACTTC	CASSQGQGASYEQYF
.	.	TRBJ2-1	TRBV5-4	TGTGCCAGCAGCGGGGAGTCCCTGGAGCAGTTCTTC	CASSGESLEQFF
.	TRBD2	TRBJ2-5	TRBV27	TGTGCCAGCAGTTTATCGGCTGGCGGGGGTGGGGAGACCCAGTACTTC	CASSLSAGGGGETQYF
.	TRBD2	TRBJ2-1	TRBV19	TGTGCCAGTAGCGGATCACTAGCGGGTATATACAATGAGCAGTTCTTC	CASSGSLAGIYNEQFF
few	.	TRBJ1-2	TRBV12-2	TGTGCAAGTCGCTTAGGTCTCGGGGGGCTTGGTTATGGCTACACCTTC	CASRLGLGGLGYGYTF
once	.	TRBJ2-7	TRBV11-2	TGTGCCAGCGGGGGGGGGCACGAGCAGTACTTC	CASGGGHEQYF
.	TRBD1	TRBJ1-1	TRBV2	TGTGCCAGCAGTGGAGGACAGGCGAACACTGAAGCTTTCTTT	CASSGGQANTEAFF
.	.	TRBJ1-1	TRBV14	TGTGCCAGCAGCCAGAGAAAAGGACAGCCGGGAGAAGCTTTCTTT	CASSQRKGQPGEAFF
.	.	TRBJ1-1	TRBV5-4	TGTGCCAGCAGCAACACAAGACAGGCGAACACTGAAGCTTTCTTT	CASSNTRQANTEAFF
.	TRBD2	TRBJ2-5	TRBV5-6	TGTGCCAGCAGCTCCTTAGCGGGGGGACCCACGGAGACCCAGTACTTC	CASSSLAGGPTETQYF
few	.	TRBJ2-7	TRBV6-5	TGTGCCGCCTCCGTTTGGACAGTTTCCTACGAGCAGTACTTC	CAASVWTVSYEQYF
.	TRBD1	TRBJ2-7	TRBV30	TGTGCCTGGAGTGGACAGGGGCTCGGCGAGCAGTACTTC	CAWSGQGLGEQYF
.	TRBD2	TRBJ2-3	TRBV6-2/TRBV6-3	TGTGCCAGCAGCGGGACTAGCGGGCCTGGGGGCACAGATACGCAGTATTTT	CASSGTSGPGGTDTQYF
.	TRBD1	TRBJ1-6	TRBV19	TGTGCCAGTAGTGATACAGGGGGAAACTCACCCCTCCACTTT	CASSDTGGNSPLHF
.	.	TRBJ1-6	TRBV27	TGTGCCAGCAGTTTTCTTCAGGGGTGGGGTTCACCCCTCCACTTT	CASSFLQGWGSPLHF
.	.	TRBJ2-5	TRBV29-1	TGCAGCGTCCGATCGTCGGAAGAGACCCAGTACTTC	CSVRSSEETQYF
.	TRBD1	TRBJ2-7	TRBV27	TGTGCCACCTCTCGGGACAGCCGGAACGAGCAGTACTTC	CATSRDSRNEQYF
.	TRBD1	TRBJ1-5	TRBV30	TGTGCCTGGACCGGGACAGGGGGCTTCAATAGCAATCAGCCCCAGCATTTT	CAWTGTGGFNSNQPQHF
.	.	TRBJ2-1	TRBV7-3	TGTGCCAGCAGCCCGGTCGGAACTAACCCTAGCAATGAGCAGTTCTTC	CASSPVGTNPSNEQFF
.	TRBD2	TRBJ2-7	TRBV7-2	TGTGCCAGCAGCTTAGTGGGCGGGAGCCCCTCCTACGAGCAGTACTTC	CASSLVGGSPSYEQYF
.	TRBD1	TRBJ1-4	TRBV27	TGTGCCAGCAGCCCACGACAGGGGGCGGAAAAACTGTTTTTT	CASSPRQGAEKLFF
.	TRBD2	TRBJ2-1	TRBV6-2/TRBV6-3	TGTGCCAGCAGCCCCCTTGAGTATGTGGTAGTAGCGGGAGGGAGCTCCTACAATGAGCAGTTCTTC	CASSPLEYVVVAGGSSYNEQFF
few	.	TRBJ2-1	TRBV7-8	TGTGCCAGCAGCTTAGGAGGAGCAACCTACAATGAGCAGTTCTTC	CASSLGGATYNEQFF
.	TRBD1	TRBJ2-7	TRBV3-1/TRBV3-2	TGTGCCAGCAGCCGAGGGCAAGGTACAGGGGTCTACGAGCAGTACTTC	CASSRGQGTGVYEQYF
.	.	TRBJ1-4	TRBV12-3/TRBV12-4	TGTGCCAGCAGTTGGGCCCTTAATGAAAAACTGTTTTTT	CASSWALNEKLFF
.	TRBD1	TRBJ2-1	TRBV3-1/TRBV3-2	TGTGCCAGCAGCCTATCACAGGGGCGCAATGAGCAGTTCTTC	CASSLSQGRNEQFF
.	.	TRBJ2-1	TRBV30	TGTGCCTGGAGCTCAGGGGTTAGTGAGCAGTTCTTC	CAWSSGVSEQFF
.	.	TRBJ2-6	TRBV7-2	TGTGCCAGTTCCGGGGAAATCTCTGGGGCCAACGTCCTGACTTTC	CASSGEISGANVLTF
.	.	TRBJ2-2	TRBV14	TGTGCCAGCAGCCAAGTTGAGGGTTTCGCCGGGGAGCTGTTTTTT	CASSQVEGFAGELFF
.	.	TRBJ2-5	TRBV28	TGTGCCAGCAGTAGCTCCCAAGGAGGGAAAGAGACCCAGTACTTC	CASSSSQGGKETQYF
.	TRBD1	TRBJ2-2	TRBV6-4	TGTGCCAGCAGACAAGACAGGGGAAGGACCGGGGAGCTGTTTTTT	CASRQDRGRTGELFF
.	TRBD1	TRBJ1-3	TRBV7-2	TGTGCCAGCAGCCTTCGGGGACAGGTGGTTCAGTCTGGAAACACCATATATTTT	CASSLRGQVVQSGNTIYF
.	TRBD1	TRBJ1-1	TRBV5-1	TGCGCCAGCAGACAGGGGGCCAGTAACACTGAAGCTTTCTTT	CASRQGASNTEAFF
once	TRBD1	TRBJ1-3	TRBV7-2	TGTGCCAGCAGTATCACAGGGGGCCCTGGAAACACCATATATTTT	CASSITGGPGNTIYF
once	.	TRBJ2-3	TRBV30	TGTGCCTGGAGTGATGGCAGCACAGATACGCAGTATTTT	CAWSDGSTDTQYF
.	.	TRBJ2-3	TRBV21-1	TGTGCCAGCAGCTACAGAGATTCTAGCACAGATACGCAGTATTTT	CASSYRDSSTDTQYF
.	.	TRBJ1-2	TRBV6-2/TRBV6-3	TGTGCCAGCAGTTACTCGGGGGGCTATGGCTACACCTTC	CASSYSGGYGYTF
.	TRBD1	TRBJ1-1	TRBV29-1	TGCAGCGTTGAAGGGCCAGGGGGCATCAACACTGAAGCTTTCTTT	CSVEGPGGINTEAFF
.	.	TRBJ1-1	TRBV19	TGTGCCAGTAGTATCGTCCCTTTGGGCCAGGGATACACTGAAGCTTTCTTT	CASSIVPLGQGYTEAFF
few	.	TRBJ1-6	TRBV5-1	TGCGCCAGCAGCTTGGTAGCGAGCTCCTATAATTCACCCCTCCACTTT	CASSLVASSYNSPLHF
.	.	TRBJ2-3	TRBV5-1	TGCGCCAGCAGCTTGGGCCGCGGTGGAGATACGCAGTATTTT	CASSLGRGGDTQYF